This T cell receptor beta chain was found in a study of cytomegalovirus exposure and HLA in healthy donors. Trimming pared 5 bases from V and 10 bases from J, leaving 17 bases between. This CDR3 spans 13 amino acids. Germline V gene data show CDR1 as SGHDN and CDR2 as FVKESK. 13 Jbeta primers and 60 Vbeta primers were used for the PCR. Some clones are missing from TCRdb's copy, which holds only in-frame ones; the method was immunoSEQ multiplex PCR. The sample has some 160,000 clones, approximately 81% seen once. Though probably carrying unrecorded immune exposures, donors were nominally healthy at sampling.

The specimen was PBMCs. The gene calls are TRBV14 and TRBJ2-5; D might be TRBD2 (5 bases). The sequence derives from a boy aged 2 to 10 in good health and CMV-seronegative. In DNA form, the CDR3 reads TGTGCCAGCAGCGGACCGAGCGGTACGCGCCAGTACTTC. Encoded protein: CASSGPSGTRQYF.